This TCR beta chain was obtained from a study of Tregs in tolerant kidney transplant recipients. Findings of the study overall: Changing PCR primers prevented nucleotide comparison between some patients' samples.

Note on this clone: Antigen: not known.

Assay: immunoSEQ multiplex PCR; the TCRdb copy retains only in-frame clones and omits some. The table shows roughly 69,000 clones, with 98% occurring only once. Trimming took off 3 bases at V and 5 bases at J, with 8 bases between the two ends. The germline V gene has CDR1 LNHDA and CDR2 SQIVND (reference sequence). The CDR3 runs 13 residues. The receptor comes from a human donor who received a combined kidney and bone marrow transplant. The specimen was Tregs from blood, collected before the transplant. The chain recombines TRBV19 with TRBJ1-5; no firm D call. The CDR3 sequence is CASSIMSDQPQHF. Here the CDR3 DNA reads TGTGCCAGTAGTATCATGTCGGATCAGCCCCAGCATTTT.